The 11 T cell receptor beta chains given below trace back to one sample, sequenced in a study of blood T cell repertoires in COVID-19. Generated by immunoSEQ multiplex PCR, the TCRdb table keeps only in-frame clones and is missing some. Of around 300,000 clones listed, 86% are singletons. Source material: peripheral blood. The receptors were sampled from a woman aged 25 to 39 with active or convalescent COVID-19.

The rearrangement links TRBV4-3 to TRBJ1-1, with D perhaps TRBD1 (5 bases). Germline V gene data show CDR1 as LGHNA and CDR2 as YSLEER. This CDR3 comprises 15 residues. The ends were cut back, 4 bases at V and 3 bases at J, with 15 bases in the middle. The CDR3 region is CASSLGGGSDTEAFF. The DNA for the CDR3 is TGCGCCAGCAGCCTGGGTGGGGGGTCAGACACTGAAGCTTTCTTT.

The chain carries TRBV7-2 and TRBJ2-3, with 10 bases that match TRBD2. The CDR3 has 17 amino acids. After removal of 5 bases from V and 4 bases from J, the junction contained 12 bases not matched to a gene. Germline V gene data show CDR1 as SGHTA and CDR2 as FQGNSA. CDR3 bases: TGTGCCAGCAGCCGCCCGCTACGGAGCGGGGGGGCAGATACGCAGTATTTT. This translates into CASSRPLRSGGADTQYF. Full variable domain (outside the CDR3, taken from reference TRBV7-2 and TRBJ2-3): GAGVSQSPSNKVTEKGKDVELRCDPISGHTALYWYRQSLGQGLEFLIYFQGNSAPDKSGLPSDRFSAERTGGSVSTLTIQRTQQEDSAVYLCASSRPLRSGGADTQYFGPGTRLTVL.

The chain uses TRBV24-1 and TRBJ1-2, with a tentative D call TRBD1 (5 bases). The germline V gene has CDR1 KGHDR and CDR2 SFDVKD. This CDR3 comprises 13 residues. V lost 5 bases, J lost 1 base, and 7 bases lay in between. The CDR3 is CATSVGGNYGYTF. The DNA of the CDR3 is TGTGCCACCAGTGTGGGGGGTAACTATGGCTACACCTTC.

The gene calls are TRBV5-1 and TRBJ1-1, with 8 positions matching TRBD1. CDR3 size: 17 residues. V trimming: 3 bases; J trimming: 3 bases; junction bases outside the gene matches: 13. The germline V gene encodes CDR1 SGHRS and CDR2 YFSETQ. CDR3 sequence reads: CASSSAGTGKGDTEAFF. As DNA, the CDR3 is TGCGCCAGCAGCTCAGCCGGGACAGGAAAGGGGGACACTGAAGCTTTCTTT.

The chain uses TRBV15 and TRBJ1-6; TRBD1 might be the D (5 bases). Between the trimmed V and J ends, which lost 3 bases and 4 bases, there was a span of 13 bases. The germline gives CDR1 LNHNV, CDR2 YYDKDF (reference sequence). The CDR3 is 16 residues long. The CDR3 spells CATSSGTGQYNSPLHF. In DNA form, the CDR3 reads TGTGCCACCAGCAGCGGTACAGGCCAGTATAATTCACCCCTCCACTTT.

This chain links TRBV6-5 with TRBJ2-5; 8 positions agree with TRBD1. The CDR3 has 14 amino acids. Germline loops: CDR1 MNHEY, CDR2 SVGAGI. Trimming took 6 bases from V and 5 from J; bases not matched to a gene: 8. In DNA, the CDR3 is TGTGCCAGCAGAACGGACAGGGCTTGGGAGACCCAGTACTTC. This encodes CASRTDRAWETQYF.

This clone has only a few counts. V gene TRBV5-1 combines with J gene TRBJ1-5, with 8 bases matching TRBD1. Germline CDR1 SGHRS, CDR2 YFSETQ. The junction had 6 bases not matched to a gene; V was cut back by 4 bases and J by 3 bases. CDR3 length: 15 amino acids. CDR3 region: CASSLTGVNNQPQHF. Written as DNA, the CDR3 is TGCGCCAGCAGCCTGACAGGGGTTAACAATCAGCCCCAGCATTTT. Together with reference TRBV5-1 and TRBJ1-5, the CDR3 gives the full variable domain: KAGVTQTPRYLIKTRGQQVTLSCSPISGHRSVSWYQQTPGQGLQFLFEYFSETQRNKGNFPGRFSGRQFSNSRSEMNVSTLELGDSALYLCASSLTGVNNQPQHFGDGTRLSIL.

The genes are TRBV21-1 and TRBJ2-5; the D call in the table, TRBD2, was not verified against the DNA. TRBV21-1 is a pseudogene. The CDR3 has 16 amino acids. CDR3 DNA: TGTGCCAGCAGCAAAAGAGCGGGGGGTCCACAAGAGACCCAGTACTTC. Encoded protein: CASSKRAGGPQETQYF.

This chain connects TRBV6-6 to TRBJ2-2; 8 positions agree with TRBD2. V dropped 6 bases and J dropped 5; count of bases not matched to a gene: 8. CDR3 size: 15 residues. The germline CDR1 and CDR2 sequences are MNHNY and SVGAGI (reference sequence). CDR3 coding DNA: TGTGCCAGCAGGGCGGGGGGCCCGAGGACCGGGGAGCTGTTTTTT. This sequence encodes CASRAGGPRTGELFF.

This clone was picked up one time. The V call is TRBV2, the J call TRBJ1-1; perhaps TRBD1 as D (5 bases). This CDR3 has 16 residues. V was clipped by 8 bases and J by 0 bases, with 19 bases between them. Per the germline V gene, CDR1 is SNHLY and CDR2 is FYNNEI. The CDR3 sequence is CASCTGGTLVNTEAFF. CDR3 in DNA: TGTGCCAGCTGCACCGGGGGGACGCTCGTGAACACTGAAGCTTTCTTT. Full variable domain (rest looked up from reference TRBV2 and TRBJ1-1): EPEVTQTPSHQVTQMGQEVILRCVPISNHLYFYWYRQILGQKVEFLVSFYNNEISEKSEIFDDQFSVERPDGSNFTLKIRSTKLEDSAMYFCASCTGGTLVNTEAFFGQGTRLTVV.

This chain joins TRBV4-3 and TRBJ2-2; weak D call: TRBD2 (5 bases). The CDR3 spans 18 residues. V was pared by 0 bases and J by 2 bases, with 16 bases between. Germline V gene data show CDR1 as LGHNA and CDR2 as YSLEER. The CDR3 nucleotides are TGCGCCAGCAGCCAAGAGGTCCCCCGGGGAGTTAACACCGGGGAGCTGTTTTTT. It yields the protein CASSQEVPRGVNTGELFF.